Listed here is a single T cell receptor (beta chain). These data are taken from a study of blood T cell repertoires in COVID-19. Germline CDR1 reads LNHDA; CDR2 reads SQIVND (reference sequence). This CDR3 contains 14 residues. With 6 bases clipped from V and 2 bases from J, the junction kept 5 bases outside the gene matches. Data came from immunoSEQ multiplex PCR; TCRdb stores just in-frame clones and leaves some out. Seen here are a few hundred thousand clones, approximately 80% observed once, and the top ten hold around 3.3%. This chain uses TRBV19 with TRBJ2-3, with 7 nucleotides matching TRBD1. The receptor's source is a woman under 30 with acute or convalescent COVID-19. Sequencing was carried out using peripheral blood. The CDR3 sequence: CASSPGTDTDTQYF. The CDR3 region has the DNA TGTGCCAGTAGCCCCGGGACAGACACAGATACGCAGTATTTT.